This T cell receptor beta chain stems from a study of T cells in Graves' hyperthyroidism and ophthalmopathy (dated by TCRdb to about 2019). General notes on the study: Peripheral blood samples were taken at the time of initial diagnosis, prior to any treatment. In addition, the study compared T-cell repertoires in thyroid tissue and in blood from roughly six Graves' hyperthyroidism patients. After sampling, hyperthyroidism patients received methimazole starting at 30 mg daily, and ophthalmopathy patients received high-dose intravenous methylprednisolone. TCR V-J signatures able to tell the groups apart were searched for in a discovery cohort of more than 90 patients, of whom around 42 had Graves' ophthalmopathy and 57 had stable Graves' hyperthyroidism. Whether ophthalmopathy could be predicted prospectively was tested in an independent validation cohort made up of 18 to 20 hyperthyroidism patients plus 17 patients who later progressed to ophthalmopathy. For training and testing, the roughly 97 patients in the discovery cohort were randomly divided in a 7:3 ratio. TCR Vbeta CDR3 sequencing of 135 peripheral blood samples (over 40 ophthalmopathy, around 80 hyperthyroidism and roughly 17 progressor patients) is reported in the paper. Summary of the overall study and its limitations: Sample size was not statistically predetermined, and investigators were not blinded to group allocation. A 13 V-J signature model separated ophthalmopathy from stable hyperthyroidism, with approximately 87% sensitivity and roughly 82% specificity in cross-validation and 80%/75% in testing. Blood samples also contained most of the expanded thyroid clonotypes (frequency above 0.001), which suggests that blood repertoires may reflect thyroid immune responses. In validation, the model predicted progression to ophthalmopathy with roughly 70% sensitivity and roughly 72% specificity, a median of approximately 6.5 months before onset.

The table lists this clonotype with many counts. Its antigen is unknown. No base quality information exists; no much larger clone differs at one position. Germline trimming amounts to 1 base on V and 2 bases on J, with 10 as the count of junction bases outside the gene matches. The germline V gene provides CDR1 MNHNS and CDR2 SASEGT. Its CDR3 holds 17 amino acids, cysteine through phenylalanine. Left in the record is the CDR3 DNA by itself, 51 bases read in frame from the first base. TCR beta CDR3 regions were amplified from RNA transcripts. For the first round of RT-PCR on the TCR CDR3, the HTBI primer set was used together with the Qiagen OneStep RT-PCR kit. Libraries were constructed in a second round of multiplex PCR, after which size selection and purification were carried out. Sequencing of the libraries was done on an Illumina HiSeq2000 using paired-end 100 bp reads. On the authors' methods: SOAPnuke was used to process the raw data, with reads discarded if the reads contained adapters or uncalled bases, had a mean Phred below 15, or lacked an exact constant-primer or identifier match. High-quality paired reads were merged with COPE v1.2.5, and unique nucleotide sequences were defined as clonotypes. Clonotypes were aligned to IMGT TRBV, TRBD and TRBJ reference segments using MiTCR v1.1. The analysis was restricted to V-J combinations with a frequency above 0.0001, which together covered roughly 99% of the repertoires. A TCS score was defined as the ratio of F50 (clonal expansion) to E x V (chaos), with BLOSUM62-based TCRdist applied between CDR3 peptides within each V-J. Welch's t-statistics and random forest reduced fewer than 550 V-J features to 10 to 15, which were used in a naive Bayes classifier (R e1071). TCRdb passed the public sequencing reads through fastp at Q25 and MiXCR, retaining productive beta sequences. All rows with the same CDR3 protein become a single entry with the most common DNA and genes. V and J calls and clone size were set by TCRdb, not the authors. This sample gives some 400,000 distinct CDR3 sequences in total; over 15% of them show up just once. The ten largest clonotypes hold around 4% of the sample.

Graves' hyperthyroidism was defined as stable when no progression to ophthalmopathy occurred over 18 months of follow-up. The hyperthyroidism patients were between 18 and 65 years old and newly diagnosed, with a disease duration of less than 2 months. Exclusion was applied to patients with uncontrolled infections, other autoimmune diseases, pregnancy or lactation. Diagnoses were established on the basis of clinical symptoms, serum thyroxine and TRAb, thyroid ultrasound, and orbital computed tomography. PBMCs were separated from roughly 10 ml of fresh peripheral blood using Ficoll-Paque density gradient centrifugation. Trizol reagent was used to extract total RNA, and RNA quality was then checked on an Agilent 2100 Bioanalyzer.

The V gene is TRBV6-1 and the J gene is TRBJ1-2; 7 central nucleotides agree with TRBD1. The sequence was obtained from a woman aged 18-30 years with Graves' hyperthyroidism. Sequenced sample: blood. The base sequence is TGTGCCAGCAGTGAAGAAACAGGGGTTGGCCGGAACTATGGCTACACCTTC. Protein translation: CASSEETGVGRNYGYTF.